This TCR beta chain stems from a study of OX40 agonist ivuxolimab in advanced cancers. Trimming shortened V by 3 bases and J by 4 bases, and 7 bases separated the two germline ends. The germline CDR1 and CDR2 sequences are SEHNR and FQNEAQ (reference sequence). The CDR3 contains 13 residues. Assay: immunoSEQ multiplex PCR; the TCRdb copy retains only in-frame clones and omits some. Found here are tens of thousands of clones, about nine tenths of them singletons; the top ten hold roughly 1.1%. The source was CD4+ or CD8+ T cells sorted from blood, collected in a trial of the OX40 agonist ivuxolimab. J is TRBJ1-3 and V is TRBV7-9, with D unresolved. The origin of this receptor is an adult with an advanced solid tumor such as melanoma, head and neck, liver or kidney cancer. The CDR3 DNA follows: TGTGCCAGCAGCTTTGAAGACGGAAACACCATATATTTT. Encoded protein: CASSFEDGNTIYF.